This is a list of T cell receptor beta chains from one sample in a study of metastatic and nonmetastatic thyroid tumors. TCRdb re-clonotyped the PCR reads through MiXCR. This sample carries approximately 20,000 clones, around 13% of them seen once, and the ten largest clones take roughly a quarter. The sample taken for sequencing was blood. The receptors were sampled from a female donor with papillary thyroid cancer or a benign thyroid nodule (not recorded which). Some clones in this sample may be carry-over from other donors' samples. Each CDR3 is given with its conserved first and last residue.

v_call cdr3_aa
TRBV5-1 CASSLEDGNYGYTF
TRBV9 CASSVGNGLNTEAFF
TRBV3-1 CASSLGDYVPYF
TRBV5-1 CASSSDRRGWNEQFF
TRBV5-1 CASRYREGETQYF
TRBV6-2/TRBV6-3 CASSSPGVITGELFF
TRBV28 CASRQGGRNQPQHF
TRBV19 CASSIDWTGAGYTF
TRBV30 CAWNRGKDMNTEAFF
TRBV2 CASSRPGRGRQPQHF
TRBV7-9 CVSSLLWDGSYEQYF
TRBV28 CASSLGVPGGYTF
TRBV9 CASNVEGLGEQFF
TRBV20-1 CSARDSSRGVSPYEQYF
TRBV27 CASTPAGVGAYGYTF
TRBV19 CASFPAGQGRGTEAFF
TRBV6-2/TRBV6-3 CASRFSSTDTQYF
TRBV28 CASTRPTGATYEKYF
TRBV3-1 CASAFGGVDTIYF
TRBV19 CASSPGRGLRNTEAFF
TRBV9 CASSLGQGNNEQFF
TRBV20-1 CSGRRLETQYF
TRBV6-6 CASSYSGNSRGNQPQHF
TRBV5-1 CASSPLSGTATGELFF
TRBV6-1 CASVDRFNQPQHF
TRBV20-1 CSAPKGLYEQYF
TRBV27 CASSGRSNSPLHF
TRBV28 CASSLGGSYNSPLHF
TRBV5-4 CASSLATNFNYGYTF
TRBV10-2 CASSPGTGNTEAFF
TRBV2 CASNRRTYEQYF
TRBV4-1 CASSQDPNYGYTF
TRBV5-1 CASSLGGGAGELFF
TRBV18 CASSVQGWFSNTEAFF
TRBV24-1 CATSDTMAPHGRGYGYTF
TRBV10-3 CATFSPGRQKGGYTF
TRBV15 CATSRDRHIMSPLHF
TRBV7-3 CASSLTALGAPGDTQYF
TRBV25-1 CASSASVAGDPNEQFF
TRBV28 CASSLPTGQAGSPLHF
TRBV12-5 CASGSSAWDQNTEAFF
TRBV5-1 CASNEQGIGTEAFF
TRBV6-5 CASSYRGSNYGYTF
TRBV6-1 CASGSVNTGDLFF
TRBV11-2 CASSCGVAGGPRSQYF
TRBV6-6 CASSYSRGCTGNTIYF
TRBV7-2 CASSLKSYGYTF
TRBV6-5 CASSYDGLYEQYF
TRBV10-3 CATLSGGAGEQFF
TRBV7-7 CASSLVEGGRTEAFF
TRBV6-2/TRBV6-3 CASSDATPDTEAFF
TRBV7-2 CASSPGAGSSYEQYF
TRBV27 CASSSHNSPLHF
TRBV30 CAWTPSGVWGEQFF
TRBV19 CASSIGFQGYTYEQYF
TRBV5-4 CASSLADGGYGYTF
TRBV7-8 CASSGRTDTQYF